This T cell receptor (beta chain) is drawn from a study of preoperative IRX-2 immunotherapy in early breast cancer. Treatment described: preoperative locoregional IRX-2 cytokine immunotherapy. Samples came from a phase Ib trial of preoperative locoregional IRX-2 cytokine immunotherapy. The CDR3 runs 14 residues. The data were produced by immunoSEQ multiplex PCR, yet TCRdb's version contains in-frame clones alone and is incomplete. The sample consists of 30,000 to 45,000 clones, around four fifths of them appearing once. This TCR was sampled from a human donor with breast cancer. The genes are TRBV12-1 and TRBJ1-4. TRBV12-1 has pseudogene status. The sample in question was lymph node tissue, obtained after IRX-2 immunotherapy. CDR3 amino acids: CVSREASANEKLFF. The CDR3 DNA reads as TGTGTCAGCAGGGAGGCCTCGGCGAATGAAAAACTGTTTTTT.